This T cell receptor beta chain comes out of a study of early T cells in non-severe SARS-CoV-2 infection. Whole-study context: Bulk RNA from unsorted whole blood was sequenced; chains were unpaired. Study findings and constraints: Database matching using VDJdb favored anti-spike CD8 responses, with private and CD4 specificities left missing.

The CDR3 covers 13 residues. Between the trimmed V and J ends, which lost 5 bases and 4 bases, there was a span of 12 bases. Germline lookup yields CDR1 SGHTA and CDR2 FQGNSA. A few counts support this clonotype. No antigen is known for it. The protocol attached unique molecular identifiers to individual cDNA molecules. TCRdb redid the calling of the 5' RACE reads with MiXCR, one entry per CDR3 protein. The sample records more than 45,000 distinct CDR3 sequences, over 5% being singletons. The specimen comprised whole blood, sampled at baseline. J is TRBJ2-7 and V is TRBV7-2; D is perhaps TRBD1 (5 bases). The sequence came from an adult who was a healthcare worker with PCR-confirmed SARS-CoV-2 infection or an uninfected control (not recorded which). CDR3 DNA: TGTGCCAGCAGCGACAGTATCCCATACGAGCAGTACTTC. This gives the protein CASSDSIPYEQYF.